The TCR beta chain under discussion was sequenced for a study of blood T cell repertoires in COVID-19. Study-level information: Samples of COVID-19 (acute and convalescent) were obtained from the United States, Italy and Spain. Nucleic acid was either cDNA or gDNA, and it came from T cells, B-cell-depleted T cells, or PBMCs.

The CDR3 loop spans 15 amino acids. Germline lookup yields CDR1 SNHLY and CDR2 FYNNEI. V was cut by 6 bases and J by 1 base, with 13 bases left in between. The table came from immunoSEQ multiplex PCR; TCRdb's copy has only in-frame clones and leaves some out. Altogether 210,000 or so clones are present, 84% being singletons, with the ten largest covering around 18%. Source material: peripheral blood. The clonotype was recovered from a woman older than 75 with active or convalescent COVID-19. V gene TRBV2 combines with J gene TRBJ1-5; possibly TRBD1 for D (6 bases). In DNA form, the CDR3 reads TGTGCCAGCAGCGAACAGGGTTTGAGCAATCAGCCCCAGCATTTT. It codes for CASSEQGLSNQPQHF.